This T cell receptor (beta chain) was sequenced in a study of cytomegalovirus exposure and HLA in healthy donors. Turning to the study itself: Per a later analysis, the roughly 690 first-cohort and fewer than 150 validation repertoires shared one platform.

Libraries were prepared by immunoSEQ multiplex PCR; TCRdb keeps only in-frame clonotypes and omits some of them. This sample has tens of thousands of clones, with about 94% found just once. The CDR3 length is 18 residues. V dropped 3 bases and J dropped 1; count of bases not matched to a gene: 8. Per the germline V gene, CDR1 is SGHNT and CDR2 is YYREEE (reference sequence). This clone was seen a single time. Material: PBMCs. The clonotype originates from a young man in good health and CMV-seropositive. The V call is TRBV5-4, the J call TRBJ2-6; TRBD1 matches at 9 bases. CDR3 sequence (DNA): TGTGCCAGCAGCTCAGCGGGACAGGGTATTTCTGGGGCCAACGTCCTGACTTTC. This translates into CASSSAGQGISGANVLTF.